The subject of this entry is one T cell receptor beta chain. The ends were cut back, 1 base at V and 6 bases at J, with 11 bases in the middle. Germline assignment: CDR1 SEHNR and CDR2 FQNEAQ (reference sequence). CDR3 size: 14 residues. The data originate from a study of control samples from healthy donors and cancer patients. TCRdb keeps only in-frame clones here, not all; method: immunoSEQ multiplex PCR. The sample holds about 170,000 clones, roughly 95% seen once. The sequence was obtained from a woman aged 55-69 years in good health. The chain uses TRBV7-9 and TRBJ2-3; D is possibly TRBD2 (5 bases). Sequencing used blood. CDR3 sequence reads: CASSLDGGTDTQYF. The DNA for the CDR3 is TGTGCCAGCAGCTTAGACGGAGGAACCGATACGCAGTATTTT.